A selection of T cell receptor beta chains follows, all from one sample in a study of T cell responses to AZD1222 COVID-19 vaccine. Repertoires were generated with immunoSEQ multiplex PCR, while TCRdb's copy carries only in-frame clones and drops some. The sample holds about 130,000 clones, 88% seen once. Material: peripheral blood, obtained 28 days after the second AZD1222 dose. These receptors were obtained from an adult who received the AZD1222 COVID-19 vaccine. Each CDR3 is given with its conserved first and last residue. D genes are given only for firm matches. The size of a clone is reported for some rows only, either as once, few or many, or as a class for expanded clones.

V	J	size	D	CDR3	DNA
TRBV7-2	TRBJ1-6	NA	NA	CASSLGYNNSPLHF	TGTGCCAGCAGCTTAGGTTACAATAATTCACCCCTCCACTTT
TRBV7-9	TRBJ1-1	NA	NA	CASSLAQVGDTEAFF	TGTGCCAGCAGCTTAGCGCAAGTAGGGGACACTGAAGCTTTCTTT
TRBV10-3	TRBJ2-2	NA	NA	CAIMSTAAGTGELFF	TGTGCCATCATGAGTACAGCGGCGGGCACCGGGGAGCTGTTTTTT
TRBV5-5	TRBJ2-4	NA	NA	CASSFWGGAKNIQYF	TGTGCCAGCAGCTTTTGGGGGGGCGCCAAAAACATTCAGTACTTC
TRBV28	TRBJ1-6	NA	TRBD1	CASSHPWGQKNSPLHF	TGTGCCAGCAGTCACCCGTGGGGACAGAAAAATTCACCCCTCCACTTT
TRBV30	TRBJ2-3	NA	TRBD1	CAWSGKDRVGTDTQYF	TGTGCCTGGAGTGGGAAGGACAGGGTAGGCACAGATACGCAGTATTTT
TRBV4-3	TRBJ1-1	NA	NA	CASSQEAIRNTEAFF	TGCGCCAGCAGCCAAGAGGCCATTAGAAACACTGAAGCTTTCTTT
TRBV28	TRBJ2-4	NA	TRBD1	CASSVTGNIQYF	TGTGCCAGCAGTGTGACAGGGAACATTCAGTACTTC
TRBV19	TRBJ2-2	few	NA	CAGGPQGDANTGELFF	TGTGCCGGAGGACCCCAGGGCGACGCGAACACCGGGGAGCTGTTTTTT
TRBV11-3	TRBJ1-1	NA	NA	CASSLGGFMNTEAFF	TGTGCCAGCAGCTTAGGAGGATTCATGAACACTGAAGCTTTCTTT
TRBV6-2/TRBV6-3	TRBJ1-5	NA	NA	CASSSLMGRDPQHF	TGTGCCAGCAGTTCCCTTATGGGTCGGGATCCCCAGCATTTT
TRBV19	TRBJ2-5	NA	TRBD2	CASSNLAGGGLGETQYF	TGTGCCAGTAGCAATCTAGCGGGAGGAGGGTTGGGTGAGACCCAGTACTTC
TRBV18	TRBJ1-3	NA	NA	CASSSTQTSSGNTIYF	TGTGCCAGCTCATCTACTCAAACGAGCTCTGGAAACACCATATATTTT
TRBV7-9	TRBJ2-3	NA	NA	CASSLREADTQYF	TGTGCCAGCAGCCTCCGCGAGGCAGATACGCAGTATTTT
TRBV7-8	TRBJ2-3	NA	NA	CASSLFGPPSTDTQYF	TGTGCCAGCAGCTTATTCGGGCCTCCTAGCACAGATACGCAGTATTTT
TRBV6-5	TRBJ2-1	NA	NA	CASSYSFKTQPFF	TGTGCCAGCAGTTACTCTTTCAAGACCCAACCGTTCTTC
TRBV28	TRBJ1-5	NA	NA	CASRGGSNQPQHF	TGTGCCAGCAGGGGCGGCAGCAATCAGCCCCAGCATTTT
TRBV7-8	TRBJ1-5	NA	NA	CASSLVSQPQHF	TGTGCCAGCAGCTTAGTTAGTCAGCCCCAGCATTTT
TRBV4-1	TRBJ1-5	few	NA	CASSQDSRAGQPQHF	TGCGCCAGCAGCCAAGATAGCAGGGCAGGTCAGCCCCAGCATTTT
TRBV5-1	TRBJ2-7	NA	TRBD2	CASSLKVPSGSSYEQYF	TGCGCCAGCAGCTTGAAGGTTCCTAGCGGGAGCTCCTACGAGCAGTACTTC
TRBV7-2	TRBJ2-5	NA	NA	CASSLTNYQETQYF	TGTGCCAGCAGCTTAACGAACTACCAAGAGACCCAGTACTTC
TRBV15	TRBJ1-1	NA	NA	CATSREQGTEAFF	TGTGCCACCAGCAGAGAGCAGGGGACTGAAGCTTTCTTT
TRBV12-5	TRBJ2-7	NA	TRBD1	CASRRDRGYSYEQYF	TGTGCTAGTCGACGGGACAGGGGATACTCCTACGAGCAGTACTTC
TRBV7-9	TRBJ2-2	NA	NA	CASSLRAPNTGELFF	TGTGCCAGCAGCTTAAGGGCTCCGAACACCGGGGAGCTGTTTTTT
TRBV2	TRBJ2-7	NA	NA	CASSEVLDGYEQYF	TGTGCCAGCAGTGAAGTACTGGACGGGTACGAGCAGTACTTC
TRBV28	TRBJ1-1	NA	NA	CASSFRGRLGNTEAFF	TGTGCCAGCAGTTTCCGGGGCAGGCTGGGGAACACTGAAGCTTTCTTT
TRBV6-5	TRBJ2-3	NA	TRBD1	CASNLQGAGTDTQYF	TGTGCCAGCAATCTCCAGGGGGCTGGCACAGATACGCAGTATTTT
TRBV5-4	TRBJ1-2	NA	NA	CASSLGFNYGYTF	TGTGCCAGCAGCTTGGGATTTAACTATGGCTACACCTTC
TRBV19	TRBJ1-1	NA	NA	CASSIIEGDTEAFF	TGTGCCAGTAGTATAATCGAGGGAGACACTGAAGCTTTCTTT
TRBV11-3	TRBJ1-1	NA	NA	CASSLTGPPAEAFF	TGTGCCAGCAGCTTAACGGGCCCGCCTGCTGAAGCTTTCTTT
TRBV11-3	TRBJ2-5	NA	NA	CASSQHGAADETQYF	TGTGCCAGCAGCCAACACGGGGCAGCGGACGAGACCCAGTACTTC
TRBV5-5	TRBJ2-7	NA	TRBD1	CASSLDRGPNEQYF	TGTGCCAGCAGCTTGGACAGGGGGCCAAACGAGCAGTACTTC
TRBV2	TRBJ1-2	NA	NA	CASRSESGSGYTF	TGTGCCAGCAGGTCCGAGTCGGGCAGCGGCTACACCTTC
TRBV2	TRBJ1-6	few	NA	CASSEEGNSALHF	TGTGCCAGCAGTGAAGAGGGGAACAGTGCCCTCCACTTT
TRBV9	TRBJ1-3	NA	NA	CASSVEAGAYSSGNTIYF	TGTGCCAGCAGCGTAGAGGCAGGGGCCTACTCCTCTGGAAACACCATATATTTT
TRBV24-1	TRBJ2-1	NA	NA	CATSDLWTGNEQFF	TGTGCCACCAGTGATTTGTGGACGGGCAATGAGCAGTTCTTC
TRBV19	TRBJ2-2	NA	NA	CATVVGDANTGELFF	TGTGCCACCGTCGTGGGGGACGCAAACACCGGGGAGCTGTTTTTT
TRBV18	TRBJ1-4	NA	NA	CASSRAANEKLFF	TGTGCCAGCTCAAGGGCAGCCAATGAAAAACTGTTTTTT
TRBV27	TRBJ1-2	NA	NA	CASSLSPGSYGYTF	TGTGCCAGCAGTTTATCTCCGGGCAGCTATGGCTACACCTTC
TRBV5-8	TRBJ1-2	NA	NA	CASSLVGPYGYTF	TGTGCCAGCAGCTTGGTCGGACCGTATGGCTACACCTTC
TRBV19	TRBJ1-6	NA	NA	CASSPVKGSYNSPLHF	TGTGCCAGTAGTCCCGTTAAGGGCTCCTATAATTCACCCCTCCACTTT